Described below is a single TCR beta chain sequence and its context. This specimen belongs to a study of preoperative IRX-2 immunotherapy in early breast cancer. This CDR3 has 14 amino acids. V shed 6 bases and J shed 2 bases, with 13 bases lying between them. The germline V gene has CDR1 MNHGY and CDR2 SAAAGT. The treatment denotes: preoperative locoregional IRX-2 cytokine immunotherapy. Samples came from a phase Ib trial of preoperative locoregional IRX-2 cytokine immunotherapy. Assay: immunoSEQ multiplex PCR; the TCRdb copy retains only in-frame clones and omits some. The sample holds approximately 38,000 clones; 75% to 85% are singletons and the top ten take roughly 1.5%.

The origin of this receptor is a human donor with breast cancer. This chain joins TRBV6-8 and TRBJ1-1; perhaps TRBD1 as D (5 bases). Specimen: lymph node tissue, collected after IRX-2 immunotherapy. CDR3 sequence (DNA): TGTGCCAGCAGGCCTAGGGGCTTTAACACTGAAGCTTTCTTT. Amino acids: CASRPRGFNTEAFF.